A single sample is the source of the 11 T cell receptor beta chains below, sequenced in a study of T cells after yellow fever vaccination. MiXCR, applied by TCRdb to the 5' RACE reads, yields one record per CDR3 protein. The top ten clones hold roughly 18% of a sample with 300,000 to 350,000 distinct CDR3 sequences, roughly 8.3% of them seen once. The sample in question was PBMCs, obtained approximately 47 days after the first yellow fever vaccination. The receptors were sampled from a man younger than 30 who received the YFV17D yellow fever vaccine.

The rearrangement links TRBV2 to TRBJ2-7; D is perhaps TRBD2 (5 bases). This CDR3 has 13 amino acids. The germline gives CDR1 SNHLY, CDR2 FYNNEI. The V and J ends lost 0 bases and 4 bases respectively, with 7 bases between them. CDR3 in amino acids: CASSEARDYEQYF. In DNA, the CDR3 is TGTGCCAGCAGTGAAGCTCGGGATTACGAGCAGTACTTC. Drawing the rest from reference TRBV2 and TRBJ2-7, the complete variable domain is EPEVTQTPSHQVTQMGQEVILRCVPISNHLYFYWYRQILGQKVEFLVSFYNNEISEKSEIFDDQFSVERPDGSNFTLKIRSTKLEDSAMYFCASSEARDYEQYFGPGTRLTVT.

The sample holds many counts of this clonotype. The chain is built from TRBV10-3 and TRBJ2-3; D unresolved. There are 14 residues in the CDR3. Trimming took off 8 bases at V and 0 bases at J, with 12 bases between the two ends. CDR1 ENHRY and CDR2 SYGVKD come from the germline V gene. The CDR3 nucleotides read TGTGCCATCGGAACATCCGCTAGCACAGATACGCAGTATTTT. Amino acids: CAIGTSASTDTQYF.

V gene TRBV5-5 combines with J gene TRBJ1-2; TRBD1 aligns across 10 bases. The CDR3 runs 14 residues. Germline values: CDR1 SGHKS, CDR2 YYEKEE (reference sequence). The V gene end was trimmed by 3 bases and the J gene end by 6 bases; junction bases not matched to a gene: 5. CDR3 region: CASSSAGQGNGYTF. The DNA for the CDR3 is TGTGCCAGCAGCTCTGCGGGACAGGGGAATGGCTACACCTTC.

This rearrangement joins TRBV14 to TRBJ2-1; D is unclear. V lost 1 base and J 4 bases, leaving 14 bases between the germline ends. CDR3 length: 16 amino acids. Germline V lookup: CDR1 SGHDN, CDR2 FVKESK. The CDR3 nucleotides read TGTGCCAGCAGCCAAGTCTGGACCACAAAATACAATGAGCAGTTCTTC. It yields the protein CASSQVWTTKYNEQFF.

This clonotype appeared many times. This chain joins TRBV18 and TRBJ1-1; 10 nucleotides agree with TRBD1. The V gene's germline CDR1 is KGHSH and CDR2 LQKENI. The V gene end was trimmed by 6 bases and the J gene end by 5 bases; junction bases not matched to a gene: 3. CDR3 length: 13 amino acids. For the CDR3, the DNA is TGTGCCAGCTCTCCGGACAGGGGGACTGAAGCTTTCTTT. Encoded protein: CASSPDRGTEAFF.

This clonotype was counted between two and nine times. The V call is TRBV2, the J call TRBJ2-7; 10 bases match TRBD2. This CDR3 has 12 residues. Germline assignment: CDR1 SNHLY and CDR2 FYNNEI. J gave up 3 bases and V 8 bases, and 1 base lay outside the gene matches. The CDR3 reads CASGTSDYEQYF. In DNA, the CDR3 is TGTGCCAGCGGGACTAGCGACTACGAGCAGTACTTC. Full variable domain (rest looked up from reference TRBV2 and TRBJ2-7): EPEVTQTPSHQVTQMGQEVILRCVPISNHLYFYWYRQILGQKVEFLVSFYNNEISEKSEIFDDQFSVERPDGSNFTLKIRSTKLEDSAMYFCASGTSDYEQYFGPGTRLTVT.

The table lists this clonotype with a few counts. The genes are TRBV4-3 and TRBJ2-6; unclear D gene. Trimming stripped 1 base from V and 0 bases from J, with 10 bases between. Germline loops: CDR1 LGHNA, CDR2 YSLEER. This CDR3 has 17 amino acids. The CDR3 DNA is TGCGCCAGCAGCCAAGCCTTCGTGATCTCTGGGGCCAACGTCCTGACTTTC. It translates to CASSQAFVISGANVLTF.

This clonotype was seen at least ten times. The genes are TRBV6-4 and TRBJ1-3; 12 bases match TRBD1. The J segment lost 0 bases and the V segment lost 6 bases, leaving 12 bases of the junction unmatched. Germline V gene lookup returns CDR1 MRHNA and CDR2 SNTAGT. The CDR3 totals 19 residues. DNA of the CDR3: TGTGCCAGCAGATCCCTGGGGACAGGGGGCTCCCGCTCTGGAAACACCATATATTTT. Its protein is CASRSLGTGGSRSGNTIYF.

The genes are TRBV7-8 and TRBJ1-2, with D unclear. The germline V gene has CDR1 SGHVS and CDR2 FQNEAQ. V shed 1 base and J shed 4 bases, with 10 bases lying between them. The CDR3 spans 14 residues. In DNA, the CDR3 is TGTGCCAGCAGCTTAGAGAGGAGGAGCTATGGCTACACCTTC. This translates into CASSLERRSYGYTF.

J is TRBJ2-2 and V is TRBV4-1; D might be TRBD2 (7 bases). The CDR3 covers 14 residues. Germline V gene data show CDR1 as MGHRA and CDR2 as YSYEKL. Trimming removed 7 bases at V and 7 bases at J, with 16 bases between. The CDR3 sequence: CASTAGAGRGELFF. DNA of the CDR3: TGCGCCAGCACGGCGGGGGCCGGCCGCGGGGAGCTGTTTTTT.

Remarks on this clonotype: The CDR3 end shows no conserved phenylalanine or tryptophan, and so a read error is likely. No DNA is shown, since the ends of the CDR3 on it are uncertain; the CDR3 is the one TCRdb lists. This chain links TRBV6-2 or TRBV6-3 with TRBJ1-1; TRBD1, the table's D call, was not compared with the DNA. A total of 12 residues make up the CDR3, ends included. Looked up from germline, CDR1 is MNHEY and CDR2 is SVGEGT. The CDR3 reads CASSYSGGQRRI.